This T cell receptor (beta chain) came from a study of T cell responses to AZD1222 COVID-19 vaccine. Study-wide results and caveats: Only a handful of AZD1222 recipients tested seropositive at baseline. Donors, mostly white British, included more females; clonal diversity was possibly underestimated. A reported finding is that nearly half of spike-specific TCRs target unmutated variant regions.

Produced via immunoSEQ multiplex PCR; TCRdb's table is partial and in-frame only. Found here are about 140,000 clones, more than 70% of them singletons; the top ten hold just under 3%. This clone was observed once. Its antigen remains unidentified. V shed 0 bases and J shed 8 bases, with 18 bases lying between them. In germline, CDR1 is SGHTA, CDR2 FQGTGA. CDR3 length: 16 residues. The V and J genes are TRBV7-3 and TRBJ2-3; the D gene is possibly TRBD2 (5 bases). The sequence derives from an adult in good health. Sequenced here: peripheral blood, sampled on day 0 of AZD1222 vaccination. In DNA form, the CDR3 reads TGTGCCAGCAGCTTAACAAATAGCGCGACCGGAGGTACGCAGTATTTT. The encoded protein is CASSLTNSATGGTQYF.